What follows is one T cell receptor beta chain and its context. This entry belongs to a study of patients and donors after allogeneic stem cell transplantation. CDR3 length: 13 residues. The ends were cut back, 4 bases at V and 7 bases at J, with 13 bases in the middle. Via MiXCR, TCRdb re-called the RT-PCR reads, giving one row per CDR3 protein. Here the sample spans approximately 200,000 distinct CDR3 sequences, around two fifths being singletons. Input material: blood, either unsorted or a sorted T cell fraction (not recorded which). The V call is TRBV12-3 or TRBV12-4, the J call TRBJ1-1, with D tentatively TRBD1 (6 bases). The origin of this receptor is a human donor who was either an allogeneic HSCT recipient or a stem cell or donor lymphocyte infusion donor (not recorded which). It is not recorded whose cells these are; they may come from a transplant donor. In DNA form, the CDR3 reads TGTGCCAGCAGTTCAGGGGCCGGGAGTGAAGCTTTCTTT. It yields the protein CASSSGAGSEAFF.